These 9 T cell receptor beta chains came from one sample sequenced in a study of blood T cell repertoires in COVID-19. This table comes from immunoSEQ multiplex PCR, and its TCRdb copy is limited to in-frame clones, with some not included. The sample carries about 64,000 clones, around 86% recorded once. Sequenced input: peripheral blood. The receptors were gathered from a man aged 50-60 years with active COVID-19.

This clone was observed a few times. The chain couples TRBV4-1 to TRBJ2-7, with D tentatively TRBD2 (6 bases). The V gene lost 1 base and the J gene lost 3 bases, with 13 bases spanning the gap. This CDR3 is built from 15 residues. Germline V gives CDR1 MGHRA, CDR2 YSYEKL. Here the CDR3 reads CASSQGSGWNYEQYF. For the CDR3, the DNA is TGCGCCAGCAGCCAAGGGAGCGGGTGGAACTACGAGCAGTACTTC.

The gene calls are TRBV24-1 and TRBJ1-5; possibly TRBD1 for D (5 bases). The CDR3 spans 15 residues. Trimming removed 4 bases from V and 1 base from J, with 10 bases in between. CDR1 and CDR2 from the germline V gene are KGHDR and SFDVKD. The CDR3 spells CATSDPGGSNQPQHF. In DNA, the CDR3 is TGTGCCACCAGTGACCCCGGGGGGAGCAATCAGCCCCAGCATTTT.

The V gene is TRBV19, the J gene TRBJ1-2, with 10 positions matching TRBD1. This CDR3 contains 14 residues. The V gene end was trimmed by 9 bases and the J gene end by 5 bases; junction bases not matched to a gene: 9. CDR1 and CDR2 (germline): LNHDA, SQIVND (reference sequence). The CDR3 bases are TGTGCCAGCGATCCCGGGACAGGGGTTTATGGCTACACCTTC. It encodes CASDPGTGVYGYTF.

The CDR3 DNA reads as TGTGCCAGCAGCTCGGGACTGATGAACACTGAAGCTTTCTTT. Translated, it gives CASSSGLMNTEAFF. The chain is built from TRBV3-1 (or the pseudogene TRBV3-2) and TRBJ1-1, with D possibly being TRBD1 (5 bases). V lost 5 bases and J lost 0, with 10 bases in between. This CDR3 region has 14 residues. CDR1 and CDR2 from the germline V gene are LGHDT and YNNKEL (reference sequence).

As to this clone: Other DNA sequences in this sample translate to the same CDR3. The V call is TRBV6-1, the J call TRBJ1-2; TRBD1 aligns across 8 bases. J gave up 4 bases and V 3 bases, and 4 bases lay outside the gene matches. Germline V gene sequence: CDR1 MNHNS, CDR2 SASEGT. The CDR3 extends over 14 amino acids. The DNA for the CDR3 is TGTGCCAGCAGTGACACAGGGGGATCCTATGGCTACACCTTC. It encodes CASSDTGGSYGYTF.

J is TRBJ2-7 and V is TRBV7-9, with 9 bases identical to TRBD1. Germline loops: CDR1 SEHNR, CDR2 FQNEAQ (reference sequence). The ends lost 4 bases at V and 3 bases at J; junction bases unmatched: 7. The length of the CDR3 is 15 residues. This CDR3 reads CASSSHRDRVYEQYF. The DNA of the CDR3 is TGTGCCAGCAGCTCCCACCGGGACAGGGTCTACGAGCAGTACTTC.

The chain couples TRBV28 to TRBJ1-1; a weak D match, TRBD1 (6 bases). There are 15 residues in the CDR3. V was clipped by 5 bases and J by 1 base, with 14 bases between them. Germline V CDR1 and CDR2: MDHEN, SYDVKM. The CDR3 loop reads CASSPRGRSNTEAFF. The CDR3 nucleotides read TGTGCCAGCAGTCCCAGGGGACGATCGAACACTGAAGCTTTCTTT.

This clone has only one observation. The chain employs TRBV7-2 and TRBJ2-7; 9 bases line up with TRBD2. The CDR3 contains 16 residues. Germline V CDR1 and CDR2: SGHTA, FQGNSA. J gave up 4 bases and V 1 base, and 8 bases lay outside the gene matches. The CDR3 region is CASSLGGGGRVYEQYF. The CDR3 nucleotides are TGTGCCAGCAGCTTAGGAGGCGGCGGGAGGGTGTACGAGCAGTACTTC.

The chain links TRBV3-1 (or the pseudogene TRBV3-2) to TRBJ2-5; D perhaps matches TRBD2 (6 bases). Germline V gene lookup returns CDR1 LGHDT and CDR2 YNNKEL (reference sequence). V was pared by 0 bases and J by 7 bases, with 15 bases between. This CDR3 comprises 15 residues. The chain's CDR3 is CASSQDSRVGGTQYF. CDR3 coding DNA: TGTGCCAGCAGCCAAGACTCGCGGGTGGGGGGGACCCAGTACTTC.